This TCR beta chain was profiled in a study of OX40 agonist ivuxolimab in advanced cancers. About the research overall: Ivuxolimab, an antibody acting as an agonist of OX40 (CD134), was used to treat patients. With a range of 23 to 79, age averaged about 59 years, and about 82% were male. In three patients, partial responses were observed, one with hepatocellular carcinoma and two with cutaneous melanoma.

The CDR3 spans 15 residues. CDR1 is MNHNY and CDR2 is SVGAGI in the germline V gene (reference sequence). The V segment lost 6 bases and the J segment 5 bases; nucleotides outside the gene matches: 10. A history of autoimmune disease or systemic immunosuppression excluded patients. Data came from immunoSEQ multiplex PCR; TCRdb stores just in-frame clones and leaves some out. The sample records more than 50,000 clones, roughly 73% being singletons. The J gene is TRBJ2-1, the V gene TRBV6-6, with TRBD2 identical over 7 bases. The sequencing here drew on CD4+ or CD8+ T cells sorted from blood, taken in a trial of the OX40 agonist ivuxolimab. The receptor's source is an adult with an advanced solid tumor such as melanoma, head and neck, liver or kidney cancer. The CDR3 region is CASSPRVAGNNEQFF. The DNA of the CDR3 is TGTGCCAGCAGCCCACGGGTAGCGGGCAACAATGAGCAGTTCTTC.